These 21 T cell receptor beta chains were all obtained from the same sample, sequenced in a study of Graves' ophthalmopathy and Graves' hyperthyroidism (dated by TCRdb to the late 2010s). Sequencing was performed on an Illumina HiSeq 2000. For repertoire sequencing, the TCR beta CDR3 regions were amplified from RNA transcripts. A first-round RT-PCR used HTBI primers with the Qiagen OneStep RT-PCR kit, followed by a second-round multiplex PCR, size selection and purification. Through fastp at Q25 and MiXCR, TCRdb rebuilt clones from the public reads, retaining in-frame beta chains. Merged by CDR3 protein, the rows form single entries marked with the most common genes and DNA. The sample table lists fewer than 400,000 distinct CDR3 sequences, 18% of them with a count of one. The ten largest clones capture roughly 1.5% of the sample. Specimen: peripheral blood. The receptors here all came from a woman aged 18-29 years with Graves' ophthalmopathy. Donor details come from another sample of the same person, matched by shared clones.

This clonotype was counted at least ten times. This rearrangement joins TRBV10-3 to TRBJ1-1; D is possibly TRBD1 (5 bases). In germline, CDR1 is ENHRY, CDR2 SYGVKD. This CDR3 contains 16 residues. Trimming took 2 bases from V and 3 from J, leaving 16 bases between them. The CDR3 protein is CAISEPNRKGYTEAFF. CDR3 sequence (DNA): TGTGCCATCAGTGAGCCCAATCGGAAGGGGTACACTGAAGCTTTCTTT.

Written as DNA, the CDR3 is TGTGCCAGCAGTCCTCTCGGGGCAGGGGGTAACTATGGCTACACCTTC. The encoded protein is CASSPLGAGGNYGYTF. This chain uses TRBV27 with TRBJ1-2, with 7 bases lining up with TRBD1. Germline trimming cut 5 bases from V and 1 base from J; bases unmatched to any gene: 10. The CDR3 runs to 16 residues. Germline V CDR1 and CDR2: MNHEY, SMNVEV (reference sequence).

This clonotype showed up many times. The CDR3 loop reads CASSSQGDTQYF. DNA for the CDR3: TGTGCCAGCAGTTCTCAGGGAGATACGCAGTATTTT. The V gene is TRBV28, the J gene TRBJ2-3, with D possibly TRBD1 on 5 matching bases. Between the trimmed V and J ends, which lost 4 bases and 5 bases, there was a span of 7 bases. This CDR3 region has 12 residues. The germline gives CDR1 MDHEN, CDR2 SYDVKM.

This clonotype was recorded many times. The rearrangement joins TRBV11-2 to TRBJ2-2; 7 nucleotides line up with TRBD1. J gave up 4 bases and V 2 bases, and 10 bases lay outside the gene matches. The V gene's germline CDR1 is SGHAT and CDR2 FQNNGV. The CDR3 contains 17 residues. This CDR3 reads CASSLPDRDVVTGELFF. As DNA, the CDR3 is TGTGCCAGCAGCTTACCTGACAGGGACGTTGTCACCGGGGAGCTGTTTTTT.

The V call is TRBV3-1, the J call TRBJ2-7, with D perhaps TRBD2 (5 bases). The CDR3 contains 14 residues. Trimming removed 0 bases at V and 4 bases at J, with 10 bases between. The germline V gene encodes CDR1 LGHDT and CDR2 YNNKEL (reference sequence). CDR3 amino acids: CASSQEMRVYEQYF. CDR3 coding DNA: TGTGCCAGCAGCCAAGAAATGCGGGTATACGAGCAGTACTTC.

This clonotype was seen many times. The chain carries TRBV4-1 and TRBJ2-7; D is ambiguous. V shed 1 base and J shed 6 bases, with 10 bases lying between them. The length of the CDR3 is 13 residues. Germline values: CDR1 MGHRA, CDR2 YSYEKL. The CDR3 DNA reads as TGCGCCAGCAGCCAAGTAATCCAAGTCGAGCAGTACTTC. Its translation is CASSQVIQVEQYF.

This clonotype has at least ten counts. The chain is built from TRBV19 and TRBJ1-5, with D perhaps TRBD1 (6 bases). The germline V gene has CDR1 LNHDA and CDR2 SQIVND (reference sequence). Trimming removed 8 bases at V and 5 bases at J, with 16 bases between. CDR3 size: 14 residues. In DNA, the CDR3 is TGTGCCAGTGATATCGGACAGAGTTATCAGCCCCAGCATTTT. Amino acid sequence: CASDIGQSYQPQHF.

This clonotype was picked up many times. V usage is TRBV6-1 and J usage is TRBJ2-5, with a weak D call TRBD2 (7 bases). The V and J ends lost 9 bases and 2 bases respectively, with 22 bases between them. From germline, CDR1 is MNHNS and CDR2 SASEGT. The CDR3 extends over 16 amino acids. The CDR3 coding sequence is TGTGCCAGTACCCGGACAGCCGTCGGGGGGCAAGAGACCCAGTACTTC. It translates to CASTRTAVGGQETQYF.

This clonotype was counted ten times or more. The genes are TRBV6-2 or TRBV6-3 and TRBJ2-5; 7 nucleotides match TRBD2. The germline V gene encodes CDR1 MNHEY and CDR2 SVGEGT. Trimming at V came to 6 bases and at J to 3 bases, leaving 7 bases not matched to a gene. CDR3 size: 14 residues. The CDR3 sequence is CASSRWTRKETQYF. CDR3 DNA: TGTGCCAGCAGCCGATGGACTAGAAAAGAGACCCAGTACTTC.

This clonotype occurred once. The V call is TRBV6-4, the J call TRBJ1-2, with 8 bases fitting TRBD1. The germline CDR1 and CDR2 sequences are MRHNA and SNTAGT. J lost 7 bases, V lost 4 bases, and 17 bases had no gene match. CDR3 size: 17 residues. CDR3 nucleotide sequence: TGTGCCAGCAGTGCCTTTTTACCCGGGACAGGCATAGGTGGCTACACCTTC. Translated: CASSAFLPGTGIGGYTF.

This clonotype occurred many times. A much larger clone is a single base away; this may be a read error. The chain joins TRBV6-2 or TRBV6-3 to TRBJ2-7, with D possibly being TRBD2 (5 bases). Germline-derived CDR1 and CDR2 are MNHEY and SVGEGT. V dropped 5 bases and J dropped 4 bases, with 21 bases sitting between them. This CDR3 spans 16 amino acids. In DNA, the CDR3 is TGTGCCAGCAGTCACTTGGCCACTATTCGAGGGTACGAGCAGTACTTC. This encodes CASSHLATIRGYEQYF.

The chain links TRBV12-3 or TRBV12-4 to TRBJ1-1; D call uncertain. V lost 6 bases, J lost 11 bases, and 19 bases lay in between. The CDR3 sequence is 13 residues long. The CDR3 loop reads CASSLSSRGSAFF. CDR3 sequence (DNA): TGTGCCAGCAGCTTATCCTCTCGGGGATCGGCTTTCTTT.

This clonotype was counted ten times or more. The chain has TRBV5-1 and TRBJ2-7, with TRBD1 matching over 10 bases. This CDR3 is 14 amino acids long. The germline CDR1 and CDR2 sequences are SGHRS and YFSETQ. The junction had 8 bases not matched to a gene; V was cut back by 4 bases and J by 7 bases. CDR3 coding DNA: TGCGCCAGCAGCAGTCAGACAGGGGGCGGAGAGCAGTACTTC. The encoded protein is CASSSQTGGGEQYF.

This clonotype occurred many times. This chain joins TRBV6-2 or TRBV6-3 and TRBJ1-5; D unclear. Germline CDR1 and CDR2: MNHEY and SVGEGT. There are 15 residues in the CDR3. V shed 2 bases and J shed 0 bases, with 8 bases lying between them. The CDR3 coding sequence is TGTGCCAGCAGTTACGGGTCAGCTAGCAATCAGCCCCAGCATTTT. It translates to CASSYGSASNQPQHF.

This clonotype has a count of ten or more. The CDR3 sequence is CASSLLGQGLSGNTIYF. CDR3 DNA sequence: TGTGCCAGCAGCCTTCTGGGCCAGGGACTCTCTGGAAACACCATATATTTT. This rearrangement joins TRBV9 to TRBJ1-3; D is possibly TRBD1 (5 bases). In germline, CDR1 is SGDLS, CDR2 YYNGEE. The CDR3 is 17 amino acids. V dropped 4 bases and J dropped 0 bases, with 17 bases sitting between them.

This clonotype was detected many times. The chain carries TRBV6-2 or TRBV6-3 and TRBJ2-7, with 7 bases identical to TRBD1. The CDR3 is made up of 15 amino acids. V trimming: 0 bases; J trimming: 3 bases; junction bases outside the gene matches: 5. Germline V lookup: CDR1 MNHEY, CDR2 SVGEGT. The CDR3 nucleotides are TGTGCCAGCAGTTACTCAAGACGGGACAGCTACGAGCAGTACTTC. Its protein product is CASSYSRRDSYEQYF.

This clonotype was observed many times. Since a much larger clone is just one base distant, this may be a read error. The genes are TRBV6-1 and TRBJ1-2; possibly TRBD1 for D (5 bases). Germline values: CDR1 MNHNS, CDR2 SASEGT. This CDR3 has 15 amino acids. CDR3 nucleotide sequence: TGTACCAGCAGTATATTGATCGGGGCGAGCCGCGGCTACACCTTC. Translating it yields CTSSILIGASRGYTF.

This clonotype was recorded many times. This sequence joins TRBV7-2 and TRBJ2-2, with TRBD1 as a possible D gene (5 bases). This CDR3 contains 15 residues. Trimming pared 1 base from V and 2 bases from J, leaving 8 bases between. CDR1 and CDR2 (germline): SGHTA, FQGNSA. The CDR3 DNA sequence: TGTGCCAGCAGCTTAGTTAGGGGAAACACCGGGGAGCTGTTTTTT. Protein sequence: CASSLVRGNTGELFF.

The table lists this clonotype with a few counts. The V call is TRBV3-1, the J call TRBJ2-7; either TRBD1 or TRBD2 may fit D (5 bases each). CDR1 and CDR2 (germline): LGHDT, YNNKEL (reference sequence). Trimming shortened V by 4 bases and J by 6 bases, and 13 bases separated the two germline ends. CDR3 length equals 13 residues. CDR3 sequence (DNA): TGTGCCAGCAGCCGTCCGGGACGGATCGAGCAGTACTTC. This encodes CASSRPGRIEQYF.

This clonotype was counted many times. The genes are TRBV11-3 and TRBJ2-2, with D maybe TRBD1 (6 bases). The length of the CDR3 is 15 residues. The V and J ends lost 5 bases and 7 bases respectively, with 17 bases between them. Germline V gene data show CDR1 as SGHNT and CDR2 as YENEEA. In DNA form, the CDR3 reads TGTGCCAGCAGCCTCTCCCCAGGGGAAGTCGGGGAGCTGTTTTTT. Protein product: CASSLSPGEVGELFF. The full variable domain, with the rest looked up from reference TRBV11-3 and TRBJ2-2, is EAGVVQSPRYKIIEKKQPVAFWCNPISGHNTLYWYLQNLGQGPELLIRYENEEAVDDSQLPKDRFSAERLKGVDSTLKIQPAELGDSAVYLCASSLSPGEVGELFFGEGSRLTVL.

This clonotype appeared many times. V is TRBV7-2 and J is TRBJ2-4, with a possible D match to TRBD2 (7 bases). Looked up from germline, CDR1 is SGHTA and CDR2 is FQGNSA. The CDR3 has 14 amino acids. V dropped 6 bases and J dropped 5 bases, with 14 bases sitting between them. CDR3: CASSPGGRENIQYF. In DNA form, the CDR3 reads TGTGCCAGCAGTCCGGGGGGCCGGGAAAACATTCAGTACTTC.